This TCR beta chain was found in a study of human T cells and chemical hapten exposure (dated by TCRdb to the early 2020s). The study in broad terms: For sensitization, 2% DPC in acetone was applied to a 2 cm by 2 cm area of upper inner arm skin. Patch testing was done on the upper back using Finn chambers containing 0.01% DPC, and results were scored after 6 days according to International Contact Dermatitis Research Group standards. The patient cohort, mostly female, included alopecia areata with under or over 50% scalp involvement, alopecia totalis and alopecia universalis. Weekly therapeutic DPC doses were additionally applied to the scalp of patients throughout the roughly 23-week study period. The libraries were sequenced as a pool, and the TCR yield per sample differed mostly because of small variations in library volumes within the pool. Peripheral blood TCR repertoire changes were tracked in vivo in alopecia patients during primary and secondary sensitization to the hapten diphenylcyclopropenone (DPC). Around 29 alopecia patients provided blood for TCR sequencing at one to four time points (pre-sensitization, 2, 6 and 24 weeks). Blood was sampled from patients pre-sensitization (week 0) and at 2, 6 and about 24 weeks after DPC sensitization.

Looking up the germline V gene yields CDR1 SGHTA and CDR2 FQGNSA. V drops 4 bases and J drops 7 bases, leaving 10 bases in between. Including the terminal cysteine and phenylalanine, the CDR3 comprises 13 residues. CDR3 DNA is the only sequence kept; it has 39 bases, read in frame from the first base. This specimen's time point label, interpreted: pre-sensitization, week 0. This sample's treatment or condition label indicates: therapeutic diphenylcyclopropenone sensitization with weekly scalp DPC. At each patch-test visit, blood was drawn before the patch test was applied. To be eligible, patients had to be aged 18 to 70, diagnosed with alopecia and judged suitable for DPC therapy, while pregnant patients were excluded. Total RNA was extracted from unfractionated whole blood collected in Tempus Blood RNA tubes. This clonotype was seen at least ten times. Its recognized antigen is unknown. No base-level quality is on record; no much larger clone is a single base apart.

The method was RACE. The sample was run on a NextSeq 500. During library preparation, unique molecular identifiers were attached to individual cDNA molecules so that TCRs could be counted in a quantitative, reproducible way. For every blood RNA sample, sequencing covered both the TCR alpha and TCR beta chains. Under the source paper's analysis protocol: A median of approximately 96,000 TCRs per sample was observed, with a range of about 23,224 to 690,600. V, J and CDR3 annotation of the TCR reads was carried out using the Decombinator software suite. Every sample was subsampled to the same number of TCRs (28,000) for the PS versus PT1 abundance plots. TCRs were defined as expanded if absent before sensitization and observed at least eight times at the 2-week time point. In TCRdb, the public reads were trimmed at Q25 with fastp and aligned with MiXCR, with productive beta chains retained. Rows are combined by CDR3 protein, so each entry shows the most common genes and DNA. TCRdb's processing, not the authors' own work, is the source of the V and J calls. The sample table lists under 400,000 distinct CDR3 sequences, 5% to 6.5% of them with a count of one. Clones ranked in the top ten supply 2% to 3% of the sample.

The paper as a whole reports these results and caveats: Patch test score correlated positively with the number of PT1 expanded TCRs, reaching significance at thresholds 8, 16 and 32 but not at 4. Significantly more large CDR3 similarity clusters were formed by expanded TCRs than by pre-sensitization or healthy control sets, consistent with antigen-driven responses. Because every patient had alopecia, a presumed autoimmune disease, the patients' immune response might differ from that of healthy individuals. Repeated subsampling changed both the strength of the expansion versus patch-test correlation and the threshold at which the correlation became significant. DPC sensitization did not change how many TCRs were above 1 in 1000 frequency, and no evidence was found of alterations in global repertoire structure.

The sample consisted of whole blood, taken in connection with sensitization to the hapten diphenylcyclopropenone (DPC). The rearranged chain carries TRBV7-2 and TRBJ2-2; too little of a D gene remains to name it. This sequence originates from a woman between 45 and 60 years old with alopecia areata. Some clones in this sample may be carry-over from other donors' samples. This receptor has the CDR3 CASSSRYDGELFF. The DNA reads as follows: TGTGCCAGCAGCTCCCGCTACGACGGGGAGCTGTTTTTT.